This TCR beta chain is drawn from a study of blood T cell repertoires in COVID-19. Study at large: Samples of COVID-19 (acute and convalescent) were obtained from the United States, Italy and Spain.

This clone was observed a handful of times. From germline, CDR1 is SGHVS and CDR2 FQNEAQ. This CDR3 contains 12 residues. V was pared by 5 bases and J by 6 bases, with 11 bases between. The protocol was immunoSEQ multiplex PCR, while the TCRdb copy is restricted to in-frame clones and leaves out a portion. The sample lists under 200,000 clones, approximately 79% occurring once. Input material: PBMCs or T cells enriched from blood (not recorded which). J is TRBJ2-7 and V is TRBV7-8; D is perhaps TRBD1 or TRBD2 (7 bases each). The sequence was collected from a woman aged 55-70 years with acute COVID-19. The DNA of the CDR3 is TGTGCCAGCAGCCAGGGGGGGTCCGAGCAGTACTTC. It is translated as CASSQGGSEQYF.